Below, one TCR beta chain is given with its context. Its antigen is unknown. No base quality information exists; no much larger clone differs at one position. The donors were included in the validation cohort of over a hundred subjects, a group kept apart from the roughly 700-subject first cohort. The method was the immunoSEQ multiplex PCR assay. Concerning the study's data processing: A statistical classification framework was built for diagnosing cytomegalovirus status from the catalog of TCR beta chain sequences. Entries here come from immuneACCESS through TCRdb and include only in-frame sequences with V and J called. Some clones fail to appear in such tables; in the studies checked, an unresolved V gene covers under half of the shortfall, and the cause of the remainder is unknown. V, J and clone size derive from that table, while D and trimming were established from the DNA sequence. The sample has over 200,000 clones on record, 85% to 90% of them singletons. Clones ranked in the top ten supply 2.9% of the sample.

This sample was taken from a study of cytomegalovirus exposure and HLA in healthy donors (dated by TCRdb to about 2017). Concerning the study at large: The approximately 710 repertoires of the first cohort and the approximately 110 validation repertoires were produced on the same platform, according to a later analysis. The aim of the study was to test whether cataloging public T cell receptors could identify signatures of past pathogen exposure. Besides the first cohort of approximately 670 subjects, a separate validation cohort made up of 120 different subjects was used. The study combined high-throughput TCR immunosequencing, statistical association of individual TCRs with disease status, and machine learning to predict cytomegalovirus infection status. What the study reported, not specific to this receptor: In vitro tests confirmed that three of the cytomegalovirus-associated TCR beta chains recognize cytomegalovirus antigens. Most TCR sequences were seen in very few donors, while some public TCRs were found in many individuals. Of the cluster scores, 85% to 95% were above 0 in a later analysis, which found that TCRs clustered in the first cohort also tended to co-occur in the 120 validation repertoires. The validation cohort had no HLA typing available for a later analysis, so co-occurrence within that cohort was assessed over all 120 or so repertoires. The authors suggested that the approach could potentially be generalized to other disease states and immunological phenotypes. The study listed 150 to 200 TCR beta chains as associated with cytomegalovirus. The classifier was reported to diagnose cytomegalovirus status with high specificity and sensitivity in both the original and validation cohorts.

The germline V gene gives CDR1 as MDHEN and CDR2 as SYDVKM. Trimming removed 5 bases from V and 3 bases from J; the gene matches leave 9 bases unexplained. From its cysteine to its phenylalanine, the CDR3 spans 16 amino acids. Only CDR3 DNA is held: 48 bases, read in frame from base 1. Source material: PBMCs. The receptor's source is a woman between 18 and 30 years old in good health and CMV-seronegative. The sequence joins TRBV28 to TRBJ2-1, and TRBD1 aligns with 8 junction nucleotides. The CDR3 amino acid sequence is: CASSPTRGLIYNEQFF. The bases are TGTGCCAGCAGTCCGACCAGGGGGCTGATCTACAATGAGCAGTTCTTC. With the portions outside the CDR3 filled from the reference TRBV28 and TRBJ2-1 genes, the complete variable region becomes DVKVTQSSRYLVKRTGEKVFLECVQDMDHENMFWYRQDPGLGLRLIYFSYDVKMKEKGDIPEGYSVSREKKERFSLILESASTNQTSMYLCASSPTRGLIYNEQFFGPGTRLTVL.